This TCR beta chain was observed in a study of blood T cells in healthy people across ages. Through a sample-barcoded 5' primer and a J-beta primer mix, a second PCR was run for about 6 to 12 cycles. TCRdb used MiXCR to reprocess the 5' RACE reads, holding one entry per CDR3 protein. This table holds 750,000 to 1,000,000 distinct CDR3 sequences, roughly 28% found once. CDR3 length: 14 residues. Trimming took 4 bases from V and 2 from J; bases not matched to a gene: 5. Germline CDR1 is SGHRS and CDR2 is YFSETQ. This clonotype was seen more than once but under ten times. These same data were also listed under a study on T cells of mothers and their children.

The clonotype comes from a woman in her 40s in good health. The source material was blood. The rearrangement links TRBV5-1 to TRBJ2-5; TRBD2 matches at 7 bases. The CDR3 here is CASSGGREQETQYF. The CDR3 DNA is TGCGCCAGCAGCGGGGGGAGGGAACAAGAGACCCAGTACTTC.